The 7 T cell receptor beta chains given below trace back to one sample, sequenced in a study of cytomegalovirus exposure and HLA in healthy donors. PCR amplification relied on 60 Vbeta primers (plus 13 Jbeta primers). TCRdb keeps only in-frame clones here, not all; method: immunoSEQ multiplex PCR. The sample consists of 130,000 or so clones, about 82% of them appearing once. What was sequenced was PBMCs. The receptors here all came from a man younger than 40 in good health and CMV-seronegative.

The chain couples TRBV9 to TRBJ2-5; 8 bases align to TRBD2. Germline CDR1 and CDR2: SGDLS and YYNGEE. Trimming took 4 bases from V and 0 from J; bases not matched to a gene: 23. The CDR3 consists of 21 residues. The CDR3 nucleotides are TGTGCCAGCAGCCCAACAACCGGGGCGGGGGACGAGCGGGGGTACCAAGAGACCCAGTACTTC. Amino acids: CASSPTTGAGDERGYQETQYF.

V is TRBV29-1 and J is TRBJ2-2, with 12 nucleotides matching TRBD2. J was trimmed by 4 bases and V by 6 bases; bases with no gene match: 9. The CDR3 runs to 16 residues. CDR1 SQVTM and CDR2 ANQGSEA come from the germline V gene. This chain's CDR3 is CSVAALAGGSTGELFF. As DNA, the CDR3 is TGCAGCGTAGCCGCACTAGCGGGGGGATCCACCGGGGAGCTGTTTTTT.

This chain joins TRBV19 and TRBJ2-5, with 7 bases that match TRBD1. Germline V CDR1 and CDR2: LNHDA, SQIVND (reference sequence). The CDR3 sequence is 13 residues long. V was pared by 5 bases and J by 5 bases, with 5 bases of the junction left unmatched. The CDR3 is CASSGQGVETQYF. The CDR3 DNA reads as TGTGCCAGTAGTGGTCAGGGGGTGGAGACCCAGTACTTC. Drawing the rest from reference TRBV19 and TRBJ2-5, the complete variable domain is DGGITQSPKYLFRKEGQNVTLSCEQNLNHDAMYWYRQDPGQGLRLIYYSQIVNDFQKGDIAEGYSVSREKKESFPLTVTSAQKNPTAFYLCASSGQGVETQYFGPGTRLLVL.

In DNA, the CDR3 is TGTGCCAGCAGCCCCCGAGGACAGCCAAACTATGGCTACACCTTC. Protein sequence: CASSPRGQPNYGYTF. This rearrangement joins TRBV14 to TRBJ1-2, with D maybe TRBD1 (6 bases). The V gene lost 4 bases and the J gene lost 2 bases, with 14 bases spanning the gap. Germline CDR1 is SGHDN and CDR2 is FVKESK. The CDR3 sequence is 15 residues long. Together with reference TRBV14 and TRBJ1-2, the CDR3 gives the full variable domain: EAGVTQFPSHSVIEKGQTVTLRCDPISGHDNLYWYRRVMGKEIKFLLHFVKESKQDESGMPNNRFLAERTGGTYSTLKVQPAELEDSGVYFCASSPRGQPNYGYTFGSGTRLTVV.

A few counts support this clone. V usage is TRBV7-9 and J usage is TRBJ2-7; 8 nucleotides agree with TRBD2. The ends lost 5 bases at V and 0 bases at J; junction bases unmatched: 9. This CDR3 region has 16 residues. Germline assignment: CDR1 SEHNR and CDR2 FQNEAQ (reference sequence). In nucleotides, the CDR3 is TGTGCCAGCAGCCACCCCCTTACTAGCGGCTCCTACGAGCAGTACTTC. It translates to CASSHPLTSGSYEQYF.

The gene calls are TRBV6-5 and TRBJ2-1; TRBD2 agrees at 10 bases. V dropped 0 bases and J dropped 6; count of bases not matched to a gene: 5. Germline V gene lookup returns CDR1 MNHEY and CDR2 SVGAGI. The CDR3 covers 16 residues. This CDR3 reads CASSYSRTSGSNEQFF. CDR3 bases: TGTGCCAGCAGTTACTCTCGGACTAGCGGCTCCAATGAGCAGTTCTTC.

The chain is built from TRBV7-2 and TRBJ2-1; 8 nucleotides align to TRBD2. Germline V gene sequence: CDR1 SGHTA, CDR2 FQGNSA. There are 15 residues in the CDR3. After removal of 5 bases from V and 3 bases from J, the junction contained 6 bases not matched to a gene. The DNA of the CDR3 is TGTGCCAGCAGCGTAACAAGCGGGAGCTACAATGAGCAGTTCTTC. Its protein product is CASSVTSGSYNEQFF.